Below, one T cell receptor beta chain is given with its context. Its specificity is unknown. Then a second PCR, running roughly 7 to 11 cycles, was carried out with a sample-barcoded 5' primer and a J-beta primer mix. Carrying 12 random nucleotides, a template-switch adaptor labeled each individual cDNA molecule. TCRdb ran MiXCR on the 5' RACE reads and lists one entry per CDR3 protein. The sample records some 850,000 distinct CDR3 sequences, roughly 25% being singletons. This record belongs to a study of blood T cells in healthy people across ages. Regarding the study as a whole: The study found more naive CD4+ cells and higher diversity in long-lived than aged donors.

The same data also contributed to another study, on T cells of mothers and their children. That work adds: Compared with unrelated pairs, related mother-child pairs had slightly higher, non-significant overlap. The authors detected no persistent microchimeric T cell clones.

The TCR was taken from a boy between 10 and 17 years old in good health. Sample: blood.

Written as DNA, the CDR3 is TGTGCCAGCAGAAGGGGTCGACAGGGGGCTTCGGGAAGCTATAATGAGCAGTTCTTC. This gives the protein CASRRGRQGASGSYNEQFF. The V gene is TRBV14, the J gene TRBJ2-1; 10 nucleotides align to TRBD1. The CDR3 is 19 amino acids. The V and J ends lost 6 bases and 7 bases, in that order; junction bases with no gene match: 21. CDR1 is SGHDN, CDR2 FVKESK, per germline.